These 14 T cell receptor beta chains came from one sample sequenced in a study of stem cell transplantation in POMP-related autoinflammatory disease. TCRdb's table, derived via immunoSEQ multiplex PCR, lists solely in-frame clones and lacks some. Among about 32,000 clones, just over 85% were seen once, and the ten largest hold approximately 0.72%. Sequences were derived from CD4+ T cells from PBMCs, sampled before stem cell transplantation. These receptors came from a human donor with POMP-related autoinflammation and immune dysregulation (PRAID).

The rearrangement joins TRBV5-5 to TRBJ2-7; perhaps TRBD1 as D (6 bases). CDR1 is SGHKS and CDR2 is YYEKEE in the germline V gene (reference sequence). This CDR3 spans 16 amino acids. V lost 4 bases, J lost 2 bases, and 19 bases lay in between. The DNA of the CDR3 is TGTGCCAGCAGCCAGCAGCCACAGGGAACAACCTACGAGCAGTACTTC. This translates into CASSQQPQGTTYEQYF.

The chain carries TRBV11-1 and TRBJ1-1; TRBD1 is a possible D gene (5 bases). In germline, CDR1 is SGHAT, CDR2 FQDESV (reference sequence). Between the trimmed V and J ends, which lost 2 bases and 7 bases, there was a span of 17 bases. The CDR3 totals 15 residues. Here the CDR3 DNA reads TGTGCCAGCAGCTTAAGGGTAGTTGGGGCGGATGAAGCTTTCTTT. It is translated as CASSLRVVGADEAFF.

This clone was counted a single time. The chain couples TRBV20-1 to TRBJ2-7; D unclear. The CDR3 runs 11 residues. The V gene's germline CDR1 is DFQATT and CDR2 SNEGSKA (reference sequence). The CDR3 region is CRGELLGEQYF. CDR3 coding DNA: TGCAGGGGCGAACTATTGGGGGAGCAGTACTTC.

V is TRBV5-6 and J is TRBJ2-5; D ambiguous. This CDR3 region has 14 residues. Trimming took 1 base from V and 5 from J, leaving 12 bases between them. Germline values: CDR1 SGHDT, CDR2 YYEEEE. The CDR3 DNA sequence: TGTGCCAGCAGCTTGACTCTTTCCCAGGAGACCCAGTACTTC. This translates into CASSLTLSQETQYF.

The chain couples TRBV7-2 to TRBJ2-2; D not resolved. The ends were cut back, 5 bases at V and 1 base at J, with 8 bases in the middle. The CDR3 runs 14 residues. CDR1 SGHTA and CDR2 FQGNSA come from the germline V gene. DNA for the CDR3: TGTGCCAGCAGCGCCATCATGAACACCGGGGAGCTGTTTTTT. This sequence encodes CASSAIMNTGELFF.

This chain uses TRBV7-3 with TRBJ2-3, with 7 bases aligning to TRBD2. V was clipped by 4 bases and J by 0 bases; unmatched bases: 4. CDR1 and CDR2 from the germline V gene are SGHTA and FQGTGA. The CDR3 runs 15 residues. The CDR3 is CASSSSGVSTDTQYF. As DNA, the CDR3 is TGTGCCAGCAGCTCGAGCGGGGTCAGCACAGATACGCAGTATTTT. Full variable domain (outside the CDR3, taken from reference TRBV7-3 and TRBJ2-3): GAGVSQTPSNKVTEKGKYVELRCDPISGHTALYWYRQSLGQGPEFLIYFQGTGAADDSGLPNDRFFAVRPEGSVSTLKIQRTERGDSAVYLCASSSSGVSTDTQYFGPGTRLTVL.

The chain links TRBV6-1 to TRBJ1-2; TRBD1 agrees at 8 bases. The J segment lost 4 bases and the V segment lost 2 bases, leaving 6 bases of the junction unmatched. The germline V gene has CDR1 MNHNS and CDR2 SASEGT. The CDR3 extends over 15 amino acids. The CDR3 region has the DNA TGTGCCAGCAGTGAAAGATGGGACAGGACCTATGGCTACACCTTC. It is translated as CASSERWDRTYGYTF.

V is TRBV7-3 and J is TRBJ2-5; tentatively, D is TRBD2 (5 bases). The CDR3 runs 13 residues. The germline V gene has CDR1 SGHTA and CDR2 FQGTGA. V was cut by 3 bases and J by 4 bases, with 9 bases left in between. CDR3 in amino acids: CASSLGVGETQYF. CDR3 DNA: TGTGCCAGCAGCTTGGGAGTGGGAGAGACCCAGTACTTC.

V is TRBV6-5 and J is TRBJ1-1, with 8 bases that match TRBD1. Germline CDR1 reads MNHEY; CDR2 reads SVGAGI. This CDR3 comprises 14 residues. V dropped 7 bases and J dropped 4; count of bases not matched to a gene: 8. DNA of the CDR3: TGTGCCAGCACCCAGGACAGGGCGGTCACTGAAGCTTTCTTT. Encoded protein: CASTQDRAVTEAFF.

The chain combines TRBV29-1 with TRBJ2-5, with D tentatively TRBD2 (5 bases). This CDR3 has 12 residues. The germline gives CDR1 SQVTM, CDR2 ANQGSEA. V dropped 4 bases and J dropped 5 bases, with 11 bases sitting between them. Here the CDR3 reads CSVGARRETQYF. Here the CDR3 DNA reads TGCAGCGTTGGCGCCAGGAGGGAGACCCAGTACTTC.

The J gene is TRBJ1-1, the V gene TRBV25-1; TRBD1 is a possible D gene (6 bases). V gave up 6 bases and J gave up 4 bases, with 15 bases separating them. Germline V gene sequence: CDR1 MGHDK, CDR2 SYGVNS. The CDR3 has 14 residues. CDR3 region: CASRHTGRSTEAFF. The DNA for the CDR3 is TGTGCCAGCAGACATACAGGGCGAAGCACTGAAGCTTTCTTT. Variable domain in full (rest from reference TRBV25-1 and TRBJ1-1): EADIYQTPRYLVIGTGKKITLECSQTMGHDKMYWYQQDPGMELHLIHYSYGVNSTEKGDLSSESTVSRIRTEHFPLTLESARPSHTSQYLCASRHTGRSTEAFFGQGTRLTVV.

The chain recombines TRBV5-1 with TRBJ2-1; possible D gene TRBD1, 5 bases. CDR3 length: 13 amino acids. V was shortened by 3 bases and J by 8 bases, with 12 bases between the two germline ends. Germline CDR1 SGHRS, CDR2 YFSETQ. CDR3: CASSSFLGDEQFF. The CDR3 region has the DNA TGCGCCAGCAGCTCCTTTCTAGGGGATGAGCAGTTCTTC.

This rearrangement joins TRBV5-8 to TRBJ2-1; D gene uncertain. Trimming removed 4 bases at V and 0 bases at J, with 17 bases between. The CDR3 is 17 amino acids. The germline V gene encodes CDR1 SGHTS and CDR2 YDEGEE. As DNA, the CDR3 is TGTGCCAGCAGCACCGACCAATCGGAGCGCTCCTACAATGAGCAGTTCTTC. It specifies CASSTDQSERSYNEQFF.

CDR3 DNA sequence: TGCGCCAGCAGCTTGGAAGGACCTTACGGATCACCCCTCCACTTT. It yields the protein CASSLEGPYGSPLHF. The chain recombines TRBV5-1 with TRBJ1-6; D not certain. Trimming removed 0 bases from V and 10 bases from J, with 14 bases in between. Germline V gene lookup returns CDR1 SGHRS and CDR2 YFSETQ. The CDR3 loop spans 15 amino acids.